This T cell receptor (beta chain) was found in a study of shared clonotypes between healthy human individuals. Germline values: CDR1 SGHRS, CDR2 YFSETQ. CDR3 length: 14 amino acids. V gave up 3 bases and J gave up 5 bases; unmatched junction bases: 4. Using immunoSEQ multiplex PCR, the repertoire was profiled, and TCRdb retains in-frame clones only, with some absent. The sample carries 2 million to 2.5 million clones, nearly 97% recorded once. Study results and caveats: Rarefaction indicated that sorted-subset sequencing remained incomplete although depth was large.

Remarks on this clone: Its specificity is unknown.

This TCR came from a young man in good health. The source material was naive CD4+ T cells sorted from blood. The subset denotes: CD45RA+ positively selected. The rearrangement uses TRBV5-1 and TRBJ2-1; 8 bases agree with TRBD2. CDR3: CASSSGLANNEQFF. In DNA, the CDR3 is TGCGCCAGCAGCTCTGGACTAGCCAACAATGAGCAGTTCTTC.